The 27 T cell receptor beta chains in this list originate from one sample, sequenced in a study of blood T cell repertoires in COVID-19 (dated by TCRdb to about 2020). Libraries were built with the immunoSEQ multiplex PCR assay. TCRdb took over this immuneACCESS table, retaining in-frame rearrangements with V and J assigned. Such tables are incomplete; in checked studies, under half of the missing clones stem from an unresolved V gene, and the remainder is unexplained. This sample holds 95,000 to 150,000 clones; approximately 81% were observed only once. The top ten constitute 3% to 5% of the sample. Sequenced: peripheral blood. Receptors were obtained from a man in his fifties or sixties with acute or convalescent COVID-19.

Comment on this clone: A read error may account for a junction end that differs from germline. The V and J genes are TRBV6-5 and TRBJ1-1; 12 bases align to TRBD1. The CDR3 contains 12 residues. The germline V gene has CDR1 MNHEY and CDR2 SVGAGI. DNA of the CDR3: TGTGCCAGCAGTTATCCCGGGACAGGGGGCGGCTTT. Its translation is CASSYPGTGGGF.

The rearrangement links TRBV20-1 to TRBJ1-6; 8 nucleotides match TRBD1. There are 16 residues in the CDR3. The J segment lost 7 bases and the V segment lost 3 bases, leaving 11 bases of the junction unmatched. Per germline, CDR1 DFQATT and CDR2 SNEGSKA (reference sequence). The CDR3 sequence: CSASPRGRVLNSPLHF. The CDR3 nucleotides read TGCAGTGCTAGTCCCAGGGGGCGGGTTTTAAATTCACCCCTCCACTTT.

The CDR3 here is CAATGDSNQPQHF. DNA of the CDR3: TGTGCCGCAACCGGGGATAGCAATCAGCCCCAGCATTTT. The chain uses TRBV10-3 and TRBJ1-5; D unresolved. The germline V gene encodes CDR1 ENHRY and CDR2 SYGVKD. CDR3 size: 13 residues. Trimming stripped 11 bases from V and 0 bases from J, with 11 bases between.

The chain is built from TRBV27 and TRBJ1-1; 7 bases align to TRBD1. The germline V gene has CDR1 MNHEY and CDR2 SMNVEV (reference sequence). The CDR3 loop spans 13 amino acids. V shed 6 bases and J 6 bases; nucleotides not matched to a gene: 7. The CDR3 loop reads CASRPVDRAEAFF. CDR3 nucleotides: TGTGCCAGCAGACCAGTTGACAGGGCTGAAGCTTTCTTT.

The sample holds a few counts of this clone. This chain uses TRBV27 with TRBJ1-1, with no clear D. The CDR3 totals 13 residues. Trimming took 3 bases from V and 1 from J, leaving 6 bases between them. Looked up from germline, CDR1 is MNHEY and CDR2 is SMNVEV (reference sequence). The CDR3 region is CASSFSKNTEAFF. CDR3 coding DNA: TGTGCCAGCAGTTTTAGCAAGAACACTGAAGCTTTCTTT.

The J gene is TRBJ1-2, the V gene TRBV19; 7 nucleotides align to TRBD1. The CDR3 runs 14 residues. Germline V gene data show CDR1 as LNHDA and CDR2 as SQIVND (reference sequence). The junction had 11 bases not matched to a gene; V was cut back by 8 bases and J by 5 bases. CDR3 sequence: CASVTPDRPYGYTF. The DNA of the CDR3 is TGTGCCAGTGTGACCCCGGACAGGCCTTATGGCTACACCTTC.

The J gene is TRBJ2-3, the V gene TRBV5-1, with D possibly matching TRBD1 (8 bases). This CDR3 comprises 18 residues. CDR1 and CDR2 (germline): SGHRS, YFSETQ. V lost 4 bases to trimming and J lost 5 bases, with 26 bases between them. CDR3 sequence: CASSPTGVLRENRDTQYF. CDR3 in DNA: TGCGCCAGCAGCCCGACAGGGGTATTGCGGGAGAACAGAGATACGCAGTATTTT.

The V gene is TRBV4-3, the J gene TRBJ2-2; D gene uncertain. CDR1 LGHNA and CDR2 YSLEER come from the germline V gene. This CDR3 spans 14 amino acids. The ends were cut back, 0 bases at V and 8 bases at J, with 10 bases in the middle. CDR3 bases: TGCGCCAGCAGCCAAGAGACAAAATTGGGGGAGCTGTTTTTT. It codes for CASSQETKLGELFF.

This rearrangement joins TRBV15 to TRBJ1-2; D is ambiguous. Trimming took 0 bases from V and 5 from J, leaving 10 bases between them. Germline CDR1 LNHNV, CDR2 YYDKDF (reference sequence). This CDR3 has 14 amino acids. CDR3 residues: CATSRDMAGYGYTF. As DNA, the CDR3 is TGTGCCACCAGCAGAGATATGGCGGGGTATGGCTACACCTTC.

This chain connects TRBV11-3 to TRBJ2-1; possible D gene TRBD2, 5 bases. The germline V gene has CDR1 SGHNT and CDR2 YENEEA. The V and J ends lost 3 bases and 3 bases respectively, with 9 bases between them. CDR3 length: 14 amino acids. CDR3: CASSLSGFYNEQFF. DNA for the CDR3: TGTGCCAGCAGCTTGTCGGGGTTCTACAATGAGCAGTTCTTC.

The J gene is TRBJ2-3, the V gene TRBV29-1, with D tentatively TRBD1 (6 bases). The V gene lost 2 bases and the J gene lost 3 bases, with 9 bases spanning the gap. The CDR3 extends over 13 amino acids. The germline V gene has CDR1 SQVTM and CDR2 ANQGSEA. The CDR3 reads CSVEPGETDTQYF. CDR3 coding DNA: TGCAGCGTTGAACCAGGGGAGACAGATACGCAGTATTTT.

Note on this clone: Mismatch with germline at one junction end may stem from a read error. This chain joins TRBV7-7 and TRBJ2-1; TRBD2 matches 13 bases. The CDR3 contains 15 residues. Germline values: CDR1 SSHAT, CDR2 FNYEAQ (reference sequence). As DNA, the CDR3 is TGTGCTAGCAGCTTATGGACTAGCGGGAGTAATGAGCAGTTCTTC. It yields the protein CASSLWTSGSNEQFF.

J is TRBJ1-1 and V is TRBV6-5, with a possible D match to TRBD1 (5 bases). The ends were cut back, 0 bases at V and 1 base at J, with 9 bases in the middle. Looked up from germline, CDR1 is MNHEY and CDR2 is SVGAGI. The CDR3 is 15 residues long. Written as DNA, the CDR3 is TGTGCCAGCAGTTACTCGAGACAGACGAACACTGAAGCTTTCTTT. Its translation: CASSYSRQTNTEAFF.

The chain carries TRBV29-1 and TRBJ1-2; a weak D match, TRBD1 (5 bases). Per the germline V gene, CDR1 is SQVTM and CDR2 is ANQGSEA. CDR3 size: 13 residues. V was shortened by 3 bases and J by 4 bases, with 12 bases between the two germline ends. The CDR3 nucleotides are TGCAGCGTTGAGGCAGGGCAAGGCTATGGCTACACCTTC. This codes for CSVEAGQGYGYTF.

The CDR3: CAIVFQGQYEQYF. The CDR3 DNA reads TGTGCCATAGTCTTTCAGGGCCAATACGAGCAGTACTTC. J is TRBJ2-7 and V is TRBV7-2; tentative D call: TRBD1 (5 bases). Trimming cost V 10 bases and J 4 bases, with 17 bases left between them. Per the germline V gene, CDR1 is SGHTA and CDR2 is FQGNSA. The CDR3 spans 13 residues.

This rearrangement joins TRBV10-3 to TRBJ2-2; TRBD2 might be the D (6 bases). The CDR3 extends over 15 amino acids. The V gene lost 2 bases and the J gene lost 6 bases, with 13 bases spanning the gap. Germline CDR1 is ENHRY and CDR2 is SYGVKD. The CDR3 coding sequence is TGTGCCATCAGTGAGAGGTCGGGGGAGGCCGGGGAGCTGTTTTTT. It yields the protein CAISERSGEAGELFF.

This clone was counted a single time. The chain couples TRBV6-2 or TRBV6-3 to TRBJ2-3; 14 bases are a match to TRBD2. Germline lookup yields CDR1 MNHEY and CDR2 SVGEGT. V trimming: 0 bases; J trimming: 4 bases; junction bases outside the gene matches: 3. CDR3 length equals 17 residues. In DNA, the CDR3 is TGTGCCAGCAGTTACTCACGACTAGCGGGAGGGGCAGATACGCAGTATTTT. Protein sequence: CASSYSRLAGGADTQYF.

This chain connects TRBV4-1 to TRBJ2-3; the D is unclear. CDR1 MGHRA and CDR2 YSYEKL come from the germline V gene. This CDR3 is 15 amino acids long. Trimming took 0 bases from V and 2 from J, leaving 9 bases between them. This CDR3 is CASSQEDIDTDTQYF. CDR3 nucleotide sequence: TGCGCCAGCAGCCAAGAAGACATAGACACAGATACGCAGTATTTT.

The chain employs TRBV6-6 and TRBJ2-2; D perhaps matches TRBD1 (7 bases). The V and J ends lost 5 bases and 8 bases respectively, with 18 bases between them. The CDR3 is 15 amino acids. Germline CDR1 MNHNY, CDR2 SVGAGI (reference sequence). CDR3 in amino acids: CASSPEGQKMGELFF. The CDR3 DNA is TGTGCCAGCAGTCCGGAGGGACAGAAGATGGGGGAGCTGTTTTTT.

The chain carries TRBV5-4 and TRBJ2-5; TRBD2 matches 10 bases. Per the germline V gene, CDR1 is SGHNT and CDR2 is YYREEE (reference sequence). V lost 4 bases, J lost 5 bases, and 14 bases stayed unmatched. The CDR3 totals 17 residues. The CDR3 is CASSPRASGSKGETQYF. The DNA for the CDR3 is TGTGCCAGCAGCCCTCGGGCTAGCGGGAGTAAGGGGGAGACCCAGTACTTC.

This clone was recorded many times. The chain is built from TRBV3-1 (or the pseudogene TRBV3-2) and TRBJ2-7, with TRBD1 matching over 8 bases. Germline CDR1 and CDR2: LGHDT and YNNKEL (reference sequence). The CDR3 loop spans 12 amino acids. V lost 11 bases, J lost 2 bases, and 5 bases stayed unmatched. CDR3 nucleotide sequence: TGTGCCCACACAGGGGGAGCCTACGAGCAGTACTTC. Translation: CAHTGGAYEQYF.

The rearrangement uses TRBV7-9 and TRBJ2-3; a possible D gene is TRBD1 (5 bases). Germline values: CDR1 SEHNR, CDR2 FQNEAQ (reference sequence). With 8 bases removed from V and 2 bases from J, the gap between germline ends came to 14 bases. The CDR3 is 14 amino acids. CDR3 in amino acids: CASCVGRATDTQYF. As DNA, the CDR3 is TGTGCCAGCTGTGTAGGCAGGGCCACAGATACGCAGTATTTT.

The sample holds one count of this clone. The chain employs TRBV6-5 and TRBJ1-1, with D possibly TRBD1 on 5 matching bases. From germline, CDR1 is MNHEY and CDR2 SVGAGI. The CDR3 consists of 15 residues. Trimming shortened V by 0 bases and J by 6 bases, and 14 bases separated the two germline ends. CDR3 sequence reads: CASSYSGREAAEAFF. The CDR3 nucleotides are TGTGCCAGCAGTTACTCGGGCAGGGAGGCGGCTGAAGCTTTCTTT.

The rearrangement links TRBV4-2 to TRBJ2-1; 9 positions match TRBD1. Germline CDR1 reads LGHNA; CDR2 reads YNFKEQ. The J segment lost 6 bases and the V segment lost 4 bases, leaving 13 bases of the junction unmatched. CDR3 length equals 17 residues. Here the CDR3 reads CASSLGPGQGLSNEQFF. For the CDR3, the DNA is TGTGCCAGCAGCCTAGGGCCGGGACAGGGTTTGAGCAATGAGCAGTTCTTC.

The CDR3 loop is CASSLGRTSANEQYF. The CDR3, as DNA: TGTGCCAGCAGCTTAGGCCGAACTAGCGCAAACGAGCAGTACTTC. V and J are TRBV13 and TRBJ2-7; 7 bases are a match to TRBD2. The V segment lost 0 bases and the J segment 5 bases; nucleotides outside the gene matches: 7. The V gene's germline CDR1 is PRHDT and CDR2 FYEKMQ (reference sequence). This CDR3 comprises 15 residues.

V gene TRBV5-1 combines with J gene TRBJ1-1; 7 nucleotides match TRBD1. Germline CDR1 SGHRS, CDR2 YFSETQ. This CDR3 spans 15 amino acids. V lost 0 bases, J lost 2 bases, and 4 bases stayed unmatched. The CDR3, as DNA: TGCGCCAGCAGCTTGGCCGGGACAGTTAACACTGAAGCTTTCTTT. Protein product: CASSLAGTVNTEAFF.

The chain joins TRBV7-9 to TRBJ2-1; TRBD2 agrees at 7 bases. This CDR3 contains 16 residues. Unmatched junction bases numbered 11, after V lost 5 bases and J lost 4 bases. CDR1 and CDR2 (germline): SEHNR, FQNEAQ (reference sequence). CDR3 nucleotide sequence: TGTGCCAGCAGCCCCCCAACCGGGGAGGGGTACAATGAGCAGTTCTTC. Translating gives CASSPPTGEGYNEQFF.